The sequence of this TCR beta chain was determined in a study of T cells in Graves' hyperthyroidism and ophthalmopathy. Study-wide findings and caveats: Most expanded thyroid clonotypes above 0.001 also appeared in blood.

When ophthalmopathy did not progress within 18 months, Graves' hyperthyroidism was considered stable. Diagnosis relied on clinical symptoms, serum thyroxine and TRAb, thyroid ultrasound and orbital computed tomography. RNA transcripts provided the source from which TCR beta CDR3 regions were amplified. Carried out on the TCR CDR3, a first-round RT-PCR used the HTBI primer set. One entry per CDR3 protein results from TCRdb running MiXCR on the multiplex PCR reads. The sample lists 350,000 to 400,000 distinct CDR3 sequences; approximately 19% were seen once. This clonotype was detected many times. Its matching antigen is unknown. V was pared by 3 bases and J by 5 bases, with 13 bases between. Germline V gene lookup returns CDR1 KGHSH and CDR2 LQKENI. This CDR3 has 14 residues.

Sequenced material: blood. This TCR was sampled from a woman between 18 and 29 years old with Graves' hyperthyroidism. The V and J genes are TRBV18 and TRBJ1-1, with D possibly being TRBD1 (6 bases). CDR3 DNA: TGTGCCAGCTCACCCGGGGCAGGGGATACTGAAGCTTTCTTT. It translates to CASSPGAGDTEAFF. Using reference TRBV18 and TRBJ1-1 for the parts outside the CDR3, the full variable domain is NAGVMQNPRHLVRRRGQEARLRCSPMKGHSHVYWYRQLPEEGLKFMVYLQKENIIDESGMPKERFSAEFPKEGPSILRIQQVVRGDSAAYFCASSPGAGDTEAFFGQGTRLTVV.